A single sample is the source of the 22 T cell receptor beta chains below, sequenced in a study of cytomegalovirus exposure and HLA in healthy donors. PCR was performed using 60 Vbeta and 13 Jbeta primers. This table comes from immunoSEQ multiplex PCR, and its TCRdb copy is limited to in-frame clones, with some not included. The sample lists about 190,000 clones; approximately 78% were seen once. The sample was PBMCs. The origin of the receptors is a male donor in good health and CMV-seronegative.

The chain employs TRBV28 and TRBJ2-5; 7 bases are shared with TRBD1. The CDR3 extends over 15 amino acids. J gave up 3 bases and V 4 bases, and 8 bases lay outside the gene matches. CDR1 MDHEN and CDR2 SYDVKM come from the germline V gene. CDR3 region: CASSSSGTAKETQYF. CDR3 nucleotide sequence: TGTGCCAGCAGTTCATCCGGGACAGCCAAAGAGACCCAGTACTTC.

The rearrangement uses TRBV4-2 and TRBJ2-2; 7 bases fit TRBD1. CDR1 and CDR2 from the germline V gene are LGHNA and YNFKEQ. The CDR3 contains 16 residues. V gave up 4 bases and J gave up 4 bases; unmatched junction bases: 9. CDR3 sequence (DNA): TGTGCCAGCAGCCCACCTTCGGGACAGATCACCGGGGAGCTGTTTTTT. Its translation: CASSPPSGQITGELFF.

This rearrangement joins TRBV14 to TRBJ2-3; D not resolved. This CDR3 contains 15 residues. The V and J ends lost 0 bases and 8 bases respectively, with 15 bases between them. Germline CDR1 is SGHDN and CDR2 is FVKESK. The CDR3: CASSQDPASHRTQYF. The CDR3 bases are TGTGCCAGCAGCCAAGATCCCGCTAGTCATCGTACGCAGTATTTT.

This clone has more than one count but fewer than ten. The chain is built from TRBV4-3 and TRBJ1-1, with D perhaps matching TRBD1 (6 bases). CDR1 and CDR2 (germline): LGHNA, YSLEER. The V and J ends lost 4 bases and 1 base respectively, with 10 bases between them. The CDR3 covers 14 residues. The CDR3 DNA is TGCGCCAGCAGCCTTTCGGGACAGAACACTGAAGCTTTCTTT. The encoded protein is CASSLSGQNTEAFF.

CDR3 in DNA: TGTGCCAGTACCGACAGGGGGTCTTCCTACGAGCAGTACTTC. This sequence encodes CASTDRGSSYEQYF. The V and J genes are TRBV19 and TRBJ2-7, with 9 bases identical to TRBD1. The CDR3 loop spans 14 amino acids. Germline V gene lookup returns CDR1 LNHDA and CDR2 SQIVND (reference sequence). J lost 1 base, V lost 7 bases, and 5 bases had no gene match. The whole variable domain, filled in from reference TRBV19 and TRBJ2-7, reads DGGITQSPKYLFRKEGQNVTLSCEQNLNHDAMYWYRQDPGQGLRLIYYSQIVNDFQKGDIAEGYSVSREKKESFPLTVTSAQKNPTAFYLCASTDRGSSYEQYFGPGTRLTVT.

This clone has only one observation. This chain joins TRBV6-1 and TRBJ1-6; D gene unclear. Trimming pared 2 bases from V and 0 bases from J, leaving 20 bases between. There are 20 residues in the CDR3. Per germline, CDR1 MNHNS and CDR2 SASEGT. The CDR3 reads CASSEFELWAGSSYNSPLHF. The DNA for the CDR3 is TGTGCCAGCAGTGAATTTGAGTTATGGGCAGGAAGCTCCTATAATTCACCCCTCCACTTT.

This clone was seen just once. This chain joins TRBV25-1 and TRBJ2-3; D not resolved. Trimming removed 3 bases at V and 8 bases at J, with 12 bases between. Germline loops: CDR1 MGHDK, CDR2 SYGVNS. The CDR3 totals 13 residues. CDR3 sequence: CASSEPLGFTQYF. The CDR3 DNA sequence: TGTGCCAGCAGTGAGCCTCTAGGATTTACGCAGTATTTT.

The chain carries TRBV11-3 and TRBJ2-5; 8 positions agree with TRBD1. CDR1 and CDR2 (germline): SGHNT, YENEEA. V was clipped by 2 bases and J by 5 bases; unmatched bases: 7. The CDR3 is 15 residues long. The CDR3 loop reads CASSLYGQGSETQYF. In DNA, the CDR3 is TGTGCCAGCAGCTTATACGGACAGGGTTCGGAGACCCAGTACTTC.

The V and J genes are TRBV28 and TRBJ1-4; TRBD1 might be the D (6 bases). V gave up 4 bases and J gave up 7 bases, with 13 bases separating them. This CDR3 is built from 14 residues. Germline V lookup: CDR1 MDHEN, CDR2 SYDVKM. CDR3 sequence (DNA): TGTGCCAGCAGTTCGTTAACCAGGGGTGAAAAACTGTTTTTT. This codes for CASSSLTRGEKLFF. Full variable domain (rest looked up from reference TRBV28 and TRBJ1-4): DVKVTQSSRYLVKRTGEKVFLECVQDMDHENMFWYRQDPGLGLRLIYFSYDVKMKEKGDIPEGYSVSREKKERFSLILESASTNQTSMYLCASSSLTRGEKLFFGSGTQLSVL.

The CDR3 region has the DNA TGTGCCAGCAGGAGCGGGGGGTGGGGTTCAATGGCTGAAGCTTTCTTT. Translating gives CASRSGGWGSMAEAFF. The chain recombines TRBV7-8 with TRBJ1-1; perhaps TRBD1 as D (5 bases). The CDR3 has 16 amino acids. Trimming took 6 bases from V and 6 from J, leaving 23 bases between them. From germline, CDR1 is SGHVS and CDR2 FQNEAQ.

The V and J genes are TRBV4-3 and TRBJ2-3, with TRBD2 matching over 10 bases. CDR3 length: 17 residues. Trimming at V came to 1 base and at J to 6 bases, leaving 10 bases not matched to a gene. The V gene's germline CDR1 is LGHNA and CDR2 YSLEER. The CDR3 sequence is CASSQGFSGGAWDTQYF. The CDR3, as DNA: TGCGCCAGCAGCCAAGGGTTCAGCGGGGGGGCGTGGGATACGCAGTATTTT.

V gene TRBV7-4 combines with J gene TRBJ1-5; weak D call: TRBD1 (5 bases). This CDR3 has 17 amino acids. Germline V gives CDR1 SGHVT, CDR2 SQSDAQ. The V end was cut by 0 bases, the J end by 0 bases, with 12 bases between. The CDR3 nucleotides are TGTGCCAGCAGCTTAGCGGCCGGACACAATAGCAATCAGCCCCAGCATTTT. Its protein product is CASSLAAGHNSNQPQHF. The complete variable domain, with remaining parts taken from reference TRBV7-4 and TRBJ1-5, reads GAGVSQSPRYKVAKRGRDVALRCDSISGHVTLYWYRQTLGQGSEVLTYSQSDAQRDKSGRPSGRFSAERPERSVSTLKIQRTEQGDSAVYLCASSLAAGHNSNQPQHFGDGTRLSIL.

V and J are TRBV19 and TRBJ1-6; TRBD1 aligns across 8 bases. Germline CDR1 and CDR2: LNHDA and SQIVND (reference sequence). Trimming cost V 5 bases and J 5 bases; bases outside gene matches: 8. The CDR3 spans 16 residues. DNA of the CDR3: TGTGCCAGTAGTGTCGACAGGGGCGAACATAATTCACCCCTCCACTTT. Translating gives CASSVDRGEHNSPLHF.

This chain joins TRBV27 and TRBJ2-5; D remains unclear. Looked up from germline, CDR1 is MNHEY and CDR2 is SMNVEV (reference sequence). This CDR3 has 14 residues. V gave up 3 bases and J gave up 3 bases, with 11 bases separating them. The CDR3: CASSFAAIKETQYF. The DNA for the CDR3 is TGTGCCAGCAGTTTCGCCGCTATTAAAGAGACCCAGTACTTC.

This rearrangement joins TRBV27 to TRBJ2-1, with 10 bases that match TRBD2. The CDR3 covers 14 residues. V lost 6 bases, J lost 5 bases, and 4 bases stayed unmatched. The germline V gene encodes CDR1 MNHEY and CDR2 SMNVEV (reference sequence). The CDR3 region has the DNA TGTGCCAGCAGAAGGACTAGCGGAAACAATGAGCAGTTCTTC. Protein product: CASRRTSGNNEQFF.

The chain employs TRBV5-1 and TRBJ2-2, with 8 positions matching TRBD1. The CDR3 loop spans 18 amino acids. V lost 4 bases to trimming and J lost 3 bases; unmatched junction nucleotides: 14. From germline, CDR1 is SGHRS and CDR2 YFSETQ. CDR3 in amino acids: CASSDRTGWVADTGELFF. The DNA of the CDR3 is TGCGCCAGCAGCGACCGGACAGGGTGGGTTGCCGACACCGGGGAGCTGTTTTTT.

The chain recombines TRBV2 with TRBJ1-1; D gene unclear. Trimming took off 1 base at V and 0 bases at J, with 6 bases between the two ends. Germline CDR1 and CDR2: SNHLY and FYNNEI. CDR3 length: 14 residues. The CDR3 region has the DNA TGTGCCAGCAGTGAAGACGAGATGAACACTGAAGCTTTCTTT. Amino acid sequence: CASSEDEMNTEAFF.

The CDR3 spells CASSLVMASGKVTGELFF. The CDR3 coding sequence is TGCGCCAGCAGCTTGGTCATGGCTAGCGGGAAAGTAACCGGGGAGCTGTTTTTT. This chain joins TRBV5-1 and TRBJ2-2; TRBD2 matches 9 bases. Unmatched junction bases numbered 11, after V lost 0 bases and J lost 5 bases. The CDR3 contains 18 residues. The germline gives CDR1 SGHRS, CDR2 YFSETQ.

This chain connects TRBV6-5 to TRBJ1-1; D perhaps matches TRBD1 (6 bases). The CDR3 extends over 15 amino acids. Looked up from germline, CDR1 is MNHEY and CDR2 is SVGAGI. V lost 0 bases and J lost 0, with 8 bases in between. The CDR3 DNA reads TGTGCCAGCAGTTACTCGGGGGCCATGAACACTGAAGCTTTCTTT. This sequence encodes CASSYSGAMNTEAFF.

CDR3 sequence: CASSTLGASPLHF. For the CDR3, the DNA is TGTGCCAGTAGTACTCTAGGGGCATCACCCCTCCACTTT. V gene TRBV19 combines with J gene TRBJ1-6; D perhaps matches TRBD1 (5 bases). The CDR3 is 13 amino acids. Germline assignment: CDR1 LNHDA and CDR2 SQIVND (reference sequence). V lost 4 bases to trimming and J lost 10 bases, with 11 bases between them.

The chain uses TRBV27 and TRBJ2-5, with TRBD2 as a possible D gene (6 bases). Germline V gene lookup returns CDR1 MNHEY and CDR2 SMNVEV (reference sequence). The V gene lost 3 bases and the J gene lost 2 bases, with 10 bases spanning the gap. The length of the CDR3 is 14 residues. Here the CDR3 DNA reads TGTGCCAGCAGTTTGACTAGTCGTCAAGAGACCCAGTACTTC. This codes for CASSLTSRQETQYF.

The table lists this clone with a few counts. The V call is TRBV5-6, the J call TRBJ2-1; weak D call: TRBD2 (6 bases). V lost 0 bases, J lost 2 bases, and 12 bases lay in between. The CDR3 covers 16 residues. Germline CDR1 SGHDT, CDR2 YYEEEE. CDR3 sequence: CASSLGTIPTYNEQFF. The CDR3 DNA sequence: TGTGCCAGCAGCTTGGGGACTATCCCAACCTACAATGAGCAGTTCTTC. Looking up the rest from reference TRBV5-6 and TRBJ2-1 gives the full variable domain: DAGVTQSPTHLIKTRGQQVTLRCSPKSGHDTVSWYQQALGQGPQFIFQYYEEEERQRGNFPDRFSGHQFPNYSSELNVNALLLGDSALYLCASSLGTIPTYNEQFFGPGTRLTVL.